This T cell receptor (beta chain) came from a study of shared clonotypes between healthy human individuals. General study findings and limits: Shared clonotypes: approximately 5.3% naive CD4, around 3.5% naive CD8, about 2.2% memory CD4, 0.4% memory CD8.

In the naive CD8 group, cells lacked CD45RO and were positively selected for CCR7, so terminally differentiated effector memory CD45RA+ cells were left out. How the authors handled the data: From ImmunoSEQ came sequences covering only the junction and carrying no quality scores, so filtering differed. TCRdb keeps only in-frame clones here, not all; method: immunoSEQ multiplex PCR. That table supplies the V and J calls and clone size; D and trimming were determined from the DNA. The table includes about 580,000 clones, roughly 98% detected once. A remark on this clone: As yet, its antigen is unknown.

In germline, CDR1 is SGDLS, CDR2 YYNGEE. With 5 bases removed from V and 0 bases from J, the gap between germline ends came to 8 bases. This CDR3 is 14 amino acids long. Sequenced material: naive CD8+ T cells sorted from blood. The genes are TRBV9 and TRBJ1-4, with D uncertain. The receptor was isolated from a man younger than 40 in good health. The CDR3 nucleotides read TGTGCCAGCAGTGCCAGATCAACTAATGAAAAACTGTTTTTT. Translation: CASSARSTNEKLFF.